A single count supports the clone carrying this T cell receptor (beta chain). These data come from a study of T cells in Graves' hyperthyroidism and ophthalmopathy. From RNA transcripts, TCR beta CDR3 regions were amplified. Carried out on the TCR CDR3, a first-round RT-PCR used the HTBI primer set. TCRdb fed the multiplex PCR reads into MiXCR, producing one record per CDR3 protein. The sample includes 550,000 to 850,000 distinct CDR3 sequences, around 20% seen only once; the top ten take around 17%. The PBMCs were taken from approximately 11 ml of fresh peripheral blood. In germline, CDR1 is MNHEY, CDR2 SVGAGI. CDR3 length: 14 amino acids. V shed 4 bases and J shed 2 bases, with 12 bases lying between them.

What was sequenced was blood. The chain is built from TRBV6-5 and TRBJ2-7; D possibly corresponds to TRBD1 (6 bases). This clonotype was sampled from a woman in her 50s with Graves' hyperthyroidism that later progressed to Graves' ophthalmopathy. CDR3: CASSFATGTYEQYF. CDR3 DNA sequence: TGTGCCAGCAGTTTCGCGACAGGTACCTACGAGCAGTACTTC.